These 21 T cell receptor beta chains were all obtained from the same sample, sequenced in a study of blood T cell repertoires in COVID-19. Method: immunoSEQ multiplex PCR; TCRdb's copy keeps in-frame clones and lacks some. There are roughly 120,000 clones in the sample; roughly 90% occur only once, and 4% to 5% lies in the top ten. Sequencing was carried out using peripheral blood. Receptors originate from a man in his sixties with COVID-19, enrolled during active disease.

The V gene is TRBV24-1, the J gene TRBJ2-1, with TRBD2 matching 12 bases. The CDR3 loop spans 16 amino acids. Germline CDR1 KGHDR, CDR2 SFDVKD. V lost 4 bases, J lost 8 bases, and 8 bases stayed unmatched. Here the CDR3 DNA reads TGTGCCACCAGTGAACCAGGACTAGCGGGAATTCATGAGCAGTTCTTC. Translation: CATSEPGLAGIHEQFF.

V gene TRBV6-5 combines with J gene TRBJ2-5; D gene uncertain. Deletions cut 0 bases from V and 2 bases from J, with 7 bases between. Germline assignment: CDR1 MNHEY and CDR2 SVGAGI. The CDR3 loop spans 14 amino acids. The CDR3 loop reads CASSYSRSQETQYF. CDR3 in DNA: TGTGCCAGCAGTTACTCGAGATCGCAAGAGACCCAGTACTTC.

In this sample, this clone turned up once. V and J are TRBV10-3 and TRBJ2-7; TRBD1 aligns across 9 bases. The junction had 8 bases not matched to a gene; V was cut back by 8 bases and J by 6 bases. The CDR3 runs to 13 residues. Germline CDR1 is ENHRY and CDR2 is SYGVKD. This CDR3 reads CAIGGTGRVEQYF. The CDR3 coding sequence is TGTGCCATCGGGGGGACAGGGAGGGTCGAGCAGTACTTC.

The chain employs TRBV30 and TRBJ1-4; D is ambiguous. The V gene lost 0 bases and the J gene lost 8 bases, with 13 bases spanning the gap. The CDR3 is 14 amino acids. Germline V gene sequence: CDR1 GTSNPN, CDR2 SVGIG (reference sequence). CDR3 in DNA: TGTGCCTGGAGTGTATCGACAATTGGGGAAAAACTGTTTTTT. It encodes CAWSVSTIGEKLFF.

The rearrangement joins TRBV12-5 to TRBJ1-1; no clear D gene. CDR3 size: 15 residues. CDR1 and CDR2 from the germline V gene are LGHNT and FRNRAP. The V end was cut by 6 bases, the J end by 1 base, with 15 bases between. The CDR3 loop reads CASGDLNRGNTEAFF. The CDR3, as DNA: TGTGCTAGTGGCGATTTGAACCGGGGGAACACTGAAGCTTTCTTT.

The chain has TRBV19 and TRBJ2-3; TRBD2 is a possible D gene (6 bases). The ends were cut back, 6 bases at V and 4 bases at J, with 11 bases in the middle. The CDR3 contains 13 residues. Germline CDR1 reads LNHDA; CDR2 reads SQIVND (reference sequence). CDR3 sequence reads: CASSGSRADTQYF. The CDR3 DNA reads TGTGCCAGTAGCGGGAGTAGGGCAGATACGCAGTATTTT.

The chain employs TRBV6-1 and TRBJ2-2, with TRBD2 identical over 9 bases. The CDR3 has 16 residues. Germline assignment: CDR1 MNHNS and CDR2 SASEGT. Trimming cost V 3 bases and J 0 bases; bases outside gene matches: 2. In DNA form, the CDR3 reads TGTGCCAGCAGTGAGGTAGCGGGAGCGAACACCGGGGAGCTGTTTTTT. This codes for CASSEVAGANTGELFF.

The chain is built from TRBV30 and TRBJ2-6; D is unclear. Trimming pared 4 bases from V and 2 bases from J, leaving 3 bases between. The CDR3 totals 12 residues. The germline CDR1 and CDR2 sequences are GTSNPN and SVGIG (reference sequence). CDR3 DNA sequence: TGTGCCTGGACTCCTGGGGCCAACGTCCTGACTTTC. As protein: CAWTPGANVLTF.

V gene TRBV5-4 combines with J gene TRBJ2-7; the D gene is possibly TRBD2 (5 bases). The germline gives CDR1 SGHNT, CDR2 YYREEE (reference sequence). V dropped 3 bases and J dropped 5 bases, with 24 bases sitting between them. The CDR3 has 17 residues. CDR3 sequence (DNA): TGTGCCAGCAGCTCCTCCCTAGCTCTCTTAAAGGTCGACGAGCAGTACTTC. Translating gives CASSSSLALLKVDEQYF.

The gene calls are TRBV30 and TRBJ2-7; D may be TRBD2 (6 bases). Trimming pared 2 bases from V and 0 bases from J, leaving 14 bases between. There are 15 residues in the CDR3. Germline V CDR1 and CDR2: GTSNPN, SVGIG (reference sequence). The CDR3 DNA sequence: TGTGCCTGGAGTCAGTTCGTCGGGGGCTCCTACGAGCAGTACTTC. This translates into CAWSQFVGGSYEQYF.

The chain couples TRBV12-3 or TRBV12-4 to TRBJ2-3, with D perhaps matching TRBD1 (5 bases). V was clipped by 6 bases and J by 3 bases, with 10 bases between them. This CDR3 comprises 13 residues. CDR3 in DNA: TGTGCCAGCAGCCGGACAAATACAGATACGCAGTATTTT. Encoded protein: CASSRTNTDTQYF.

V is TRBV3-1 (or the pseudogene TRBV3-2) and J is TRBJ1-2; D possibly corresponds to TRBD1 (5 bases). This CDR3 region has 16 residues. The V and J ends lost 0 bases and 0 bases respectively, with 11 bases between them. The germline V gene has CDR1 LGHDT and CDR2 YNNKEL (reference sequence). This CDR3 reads CASSQEQDGSNYGYTF. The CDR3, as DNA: TGTGCCAGCAGCCAAGAACAGGACGGATCTAACTATGGCTACACCTTC.

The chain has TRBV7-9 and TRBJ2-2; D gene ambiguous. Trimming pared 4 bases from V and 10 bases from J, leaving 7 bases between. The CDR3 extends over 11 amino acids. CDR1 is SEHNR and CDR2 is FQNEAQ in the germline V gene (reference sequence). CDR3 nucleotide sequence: TGTGCCAGCAGCTCCGTCCTGGAGCTGTTTTTT. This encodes CASSSVLELFF.

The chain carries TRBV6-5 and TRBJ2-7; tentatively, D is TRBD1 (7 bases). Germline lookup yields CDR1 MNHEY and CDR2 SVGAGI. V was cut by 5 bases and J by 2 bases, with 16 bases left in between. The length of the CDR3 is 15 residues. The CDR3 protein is CASSPSGDRAYEQYF. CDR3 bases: TGTGCCAGCAGTCCCTCGGGGGACAGAGCCTACGAGCAGTACTTC.

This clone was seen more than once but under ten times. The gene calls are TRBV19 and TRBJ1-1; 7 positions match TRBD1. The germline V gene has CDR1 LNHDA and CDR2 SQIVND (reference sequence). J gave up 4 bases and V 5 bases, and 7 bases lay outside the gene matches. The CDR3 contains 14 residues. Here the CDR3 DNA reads TGTGCCAGTAGTGAGGGGGCGGAGGTCACTGAAGCTTTCTTT. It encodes CASSEGAEVTEAFF.

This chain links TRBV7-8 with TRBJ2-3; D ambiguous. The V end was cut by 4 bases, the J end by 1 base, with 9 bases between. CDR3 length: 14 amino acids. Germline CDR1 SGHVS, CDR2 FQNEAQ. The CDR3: CASSYTSGTDTQYF. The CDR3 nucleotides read TGTGCCAGCAGCTACACATCTGGCACAGATACGCAGTATTTT.

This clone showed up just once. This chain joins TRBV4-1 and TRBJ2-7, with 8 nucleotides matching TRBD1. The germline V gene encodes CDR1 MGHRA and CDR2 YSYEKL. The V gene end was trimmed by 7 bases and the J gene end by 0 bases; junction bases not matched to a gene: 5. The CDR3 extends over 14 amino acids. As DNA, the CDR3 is TGCGCCAGCAAGCCAGGGGGCGGCTCCTACGAGCAGTACTTC. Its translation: CASKPGGGSYEQYF.

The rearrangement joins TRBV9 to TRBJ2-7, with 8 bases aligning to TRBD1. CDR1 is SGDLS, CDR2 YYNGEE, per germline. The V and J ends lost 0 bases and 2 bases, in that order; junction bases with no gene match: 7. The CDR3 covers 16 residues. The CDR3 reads CASSVDGQGDTYEQYF. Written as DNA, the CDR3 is TGTGCCAGCAGCGTAGATGGACAGGGAGACACCTACGAGCAGTACTTC.

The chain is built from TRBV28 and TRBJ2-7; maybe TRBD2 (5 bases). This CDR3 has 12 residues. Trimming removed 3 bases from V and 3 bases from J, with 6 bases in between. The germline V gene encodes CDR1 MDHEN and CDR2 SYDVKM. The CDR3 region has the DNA TGTGCCAGCAGTTTGAGGGACTACGAGCAGTACTTC. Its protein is CASSLRDYEQYF.

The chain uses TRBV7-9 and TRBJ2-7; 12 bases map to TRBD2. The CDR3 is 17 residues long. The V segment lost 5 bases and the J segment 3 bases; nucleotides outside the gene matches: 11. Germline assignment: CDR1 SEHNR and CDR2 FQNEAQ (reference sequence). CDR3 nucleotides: TGTGCCAGCAGCCCCCGCCTAGCGGGAGGGGGCAACTACGAGCAGTACTTC. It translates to CASSPRLAGGGNYEQYF.

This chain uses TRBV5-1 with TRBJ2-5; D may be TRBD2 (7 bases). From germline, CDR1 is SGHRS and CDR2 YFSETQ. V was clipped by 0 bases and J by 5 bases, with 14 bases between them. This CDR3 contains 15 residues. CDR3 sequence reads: CASSLVSGGGETQYF. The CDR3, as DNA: TGCGCCAGCAGCTTGGTATCGGGGGGCGGGGAGACCCAGTACTTC.